These 27 T cell receptor beta chains originate from one sample sequenced in a study of cytomegalovirus exposure and HLA in healthy donors. Researchers ran the PCR with 60 Vbeta and 13 Jbeta primers. TCRdb's table, derived via immunoSEQ multiplex PCR, lists solely in-frame clones and lacks some. The sample holds about 120,000 clones, 55% to 65% seen once. Sequencing used PBMCs. These receptor sequences come from a man aged 35 to 55 in good health and CMV-seropositive.

This chain links TRBV5-1 with TRBJ2-1; D is possibly TRBD2 (6 bases). CDR1 SGHRS and CDR2 YFSETQ come from the germline V gene. CDR3 size: 14 residues. Trimming took 5 bases from V and 5 from J, leaving 14 bases between them. The CDR3 here is CASSWRDGDNEQFF. CDR3 nucleotide sequence: TGCGCCAGCAGTTGGCGGGACGGTGACAATGAGCAGTTCTTC.

This chain uses TRBV7-2 with TRBJ2-7; D possibly corresponds to TRBD2 (6 bases). Trimming shortened V by 3 bases and J by 2 bases, and 11 bases separated the two germline ends. The CDR3 consists of 14 residues. Looked up from germline, CDR1 is SGHTA and CDR2 is FQGNSA. The DNA for the CDR3 is TGTGCCAGCAGCTTTTCTGGACTAACCTACGAGCAGTACTTC. This translates into CASSFSGLTYEQYF.

The chain has TRBV7-3 and TRBJ1-1; no reliable D call. The CDR3 length is 13 residues. The V and J ends lost 2 bases and 2 bases respectively, with 6 bases between them. Germline CDR1 and CDR2: SGHTA and FQGTGA. CDR3 nucleotide sequence: TGTGCCAGCAGCTTAGGCTTCAACACTGAAGCTTTCTTT. The encoded protein is CASSLGFNTEAFF.

The gene calls are TRBV7-3 and TRBJ2-2; D is possibly TRBD1 (6 bases). In germline, CDR1 is SGHTA, CDR2 FQGTGA. The germline V and J ends were trimmed by 2 bases and 0 bases, with 10 bases remaining between them. The CDR3 is made up of 16 amino acids. The CDR3 loop reads CASSLLGAANTGELFF. The CDR3 DNA is TGTGCCAGCAGCTTATTGGGGGCCGCGAACACCGGGGAGCTGTTTTTT.

The chain uses TRBV19 and TRBJ2-3; 8 bases agree with TRBD2. The germline V gene encodes CDR1 LNHDA and CDR2 SQIVND (reference sequence). This CDR3 contains 15 residues. CDR3 sequence (DNA): TGTGCTATTAGTCCGGGAGGGGGAAACACAGATACGCAGTATTTT. Translation: CAISPGGGNTDTQYF. Full variable domain (outside the CDR3, taken from reference TRBV19 and TRBJ2-3): DGGITQSPKYLFRKEGQNVTLSCEQNLNHDAMYWYRQDPGQGLRLIYYSQIVNDFQKGDIAEGYSVSREKKESFPLTVTSAQKNPTAFYLCAISPGGGNTDTQYFGPGTRLTVL.

The chain links TRBV27 to TRBJ2-2; a possible D gene is TRBD1 (5 bases). There are 14 residues in the CDR3. The V gene lost 5 bases and the J gene lost 6 bases, with 13 bases spanning the gap. Germline values: CDR1 MNHEY, CDR2 SMNVEV (reference sequence). The CDR3 reads CASSNAGLAGELFF. For the CDR3, the DNA is TGTGCCAGCAGTAACGCAGGGCTAGCCGGGGAGCTGTTTTTT.

With regard to this clone: The junction shows a germline mismatch at one end, possibly a read error. The sample contains more than one DNA sequence encoding this CDR3. The CDR3 protein is CASSIDNNQPQHF. The CDR3 DNA reads as TGCGCCAGCAGCATCGACAACAATCAACCCCAGCATTTT. The chain couples TRBV5-1 to TRBJ1-5, with D unclear. This CDR3 comprises 13 residues. Germline V lookup: CDR1 SGHRS, CDR2 YFSETQ. The whole variable domain, filled in from reference TRBV5-1 and TRBJ1-5, reads KAGVTQTPRYLIKTRGQQVTLSCSPISGHRSVSWYQQTPGQGLQFLFEYFSETQRNKGNFPGRFSGRQFSNSRSEMNVSTLELGDSALYLCASSIDNNQPQHFGDGTRLSIL.

This rearrangement joins TRBV6-5 to TRBJ1-5; the match to TRBD1 covers 8 bases. CDR3 length: 15 residues. The germline gives CDR1 MNHEY, CDR2 SVGAGI. Trimming cost V 6 bases and J 1 base; bases outside gene matches: 5. The DNA of the CDR3 is TGTGCCAGCAGACGCGGACAGGGAAGCAATCAGCCCCAGCATTTT. Translating it yields CASRRGQGSNQPQHF.

J is TRBJ1-1 and V is TRBV7-9; 9 bases match TRBD1. The CDR3 spans 16 residues. J gave up 6 bases and V 5 bases, and 13 bases lay outside the gene matches. The germline gives CDR1 SEHNR, CDR2 FQNEAQ (reference sequence). The CDR3 DNA follows: TGTGCCAGCAGCACCAAGACAGGGGGGGCTTTCGCTGAAGCTTTCTTT. As protein: CASSTKTGGAFAEAFF.

The genes are TRBV7-8 and TRBJ2-4; D unclear. Between the trimmed V and J ends, which lost 1 base and 0 bases, there was a span of 7 bases. The length of the CDR3 is 15 residues. Per the germline V gene, CDR1 is SGHVS and CDR2 is FQNEAQ. The DNA for the CDR3 is TGTGCCAGCAGCTTAGTCCCCCTAGCCAAAAACATTCAGTACTTC. Translating gives CASSLVPLAKNIQYF. Combining the CDR3 with reference TRBV7-8 and TRBJ2-4 gives the whole variable domain GAGVSQSPRYKVAKRGQDVALRCDPISGHVSLFWYQQALGQGPEFLTYFQNEAQLDKSGLPSDRFFAERPEGSVSTLKIQRTQQEDSAVYLCASSLVPLAKNIQYFGAGTRLSVL.

The chain employs TRBV18 and TRBJ2-7; possible D gene TRBD2, 6 bases. V was clipped by 1 base and J by 0 bases, with 10 bases between them. Looked up from germline, CDR1 is KGHSH and CDR2 is LQKENI. The CDR3 covers 15 residues. Here the CDR3 DNA reads TGTGCCAGCTCACCACGGCCGGAGGGCTCCTACGAGCAGTACTTC. Translation: CASSPRPEGSYEQYF.

The rearrangement links TRBV6-4 to TRBJ2-4; TRBD1 matches at 7 bases. V trimming: 2 bases; J trimming: 7 bases; junction bases outside the gene matches: 2. CDR3 size: 13 residues. Germline V gene sequence: CDR1 MRHNA, CDR2 SNTAGT. The CDR3, as DNA: TGTGCCAGCAGTGACGCAGGGGGTAACATTCAGTACTTC. Amino acid sequence: CASSDAGGNIQYF.

The V gene is TRBV7-3, the J gene TRBJ1-2, with 10 nucleotides matching TRBD1. The CDR3 length is 16 residues. V shed 3 bases, J shed 6 bases, and the junction held 10 bases outside the gene matches. CDR1 is SGHTA and CDR2 is FQGTGA in the germline V gene. The CDR3 region has the DNA TGTGCCAGCAGCTTCGCCCCGACAGGGGGCGCCGATGGCTACACCTTC. The encoded protein is CASSFAPTGGADGYTF.

The V gene is TRBV19, the J gene TRBJ1-5; a possible D gene is TRBD1 (6 bases). V lost 5 bases to trimming and J lost 1 base, with 24 bases between them. This CDR3 spans 19 amino acids. The V gene's germline CDR1 is LNHDA and CDR2 SQIVND (reference sequence). The CDR3, as DNA: TGTGCCAGTAGTCCCCTAGGGGGGGGAATCTGGGGAAGCAATCAGCCCCAGCATTTT. Protein sequence: CASSPLGGGIWGSNQPQHF.

V gene TRBV5-6 combines with J gene TRBJ2-1; D may be TRBD2 (5 bases). Germline CDR1 and CDR2: SGHDT and YYEEEE. This CDR3 contains 14 residues. Deletions cut 0 bases from V and 9 bases from J, with 13 bases between. The DNA for the CDR3 is TGTGCCAGCAGCTTGGCATCGACACGGGGTGAGCAGTTCTTC. It is translated as CASSLASTRGEQFF.

The V gene is TRBV12-5, the J gene TRBJ1-4, with 9 bases lining up with TRBD1. The junction had 6 bases not matched to a gene; V was cut back by 5 bases and J by 5 bases. The CDR3 sequence is 15 residues long. Germline V gives CDR1 LGHNT, CDR2 FRNRAP. The CDR3 region has the DNA TGTGCTAGTGGTGCGACAGGGGGACTCAATGAAAAACTGTTTTTT. Its translation is CASGATGGLNEKLFF.

This chain joins TRBV28 and TRBJ2-7; TRBD2 might be the D (8 bases). Deletions cut 6 bases from V and 5 bases from J, with 17 bases between. Germline lookup yields CDR1 MDHEN and CDR2 SYDVKM. This CDR3 is 14 amino acids long. The CDR3 DNA reads TGTGCCAGCAGCCCACGGGAGGGGGCGCACGAGCAGTACTTC. This gives the protein CASSPREGAHEQYF.

This clone has a handful of counts. This chain's CDR3 is CSVYRVNTEAFF. The DNA of the CDR3 is TGCAGCGTATACAGGGTAAACACTGAAGCTTTCTTT. V usage is TRBV29-1 and J usage is TRBJ1-1; D may be TRBD1 (6 bases). With 6 bases removed from V and 2 bases from J, the gap between germline ends came to 10 bases. The germline V gene encodes CDR1 SQVTM and CDR2 ANQGSEA. The CDR3 loop spans 12 amino acids.

Only a few counts were recorded for this clone. The rearrangement uses TRBV6-1 and TRBJ2-7; D perhaps matches TRBD1 (6 bases). Between the trimmed V and J ends, which lost 6 bases and 7 bases, there was a span of 19 bases. Germline CDR1 and CDR2: MNHNS and SASEGT. The CDR3 totals 14 residues. The DNA of the CDR3 is TGTGCCAGCAGCCTATTGACAGGTAGTGTTGAGCAGTACTTC. Amino acid sequence: CASSLLTGSVEQYF.

This chain joins TRBV2 and TRBJ2-3; D is possibly TRBD2 (7 bases). This CDR3 is 14 amino acids long. V was shortened by 6 bases and J by 4 bases, with 14 bases between the two germline ends. CDR1 is SNHLY, CDR2 FYNNEI, per germline. The CDR3 protein is CASSQGGGADTQYF. CDR3 DNA sequence: TGTGCCAGCAGCCAGGGAGGGGGAGCAGATACGCAGTATTTT.

The chain is built from TRBV29-1 and TRBJ2-3; 11 bases agree with TRBD2. V was clipped by 7 bases and J by 4 bases; unmatched bases: 10. CDR1 is SQVTM, CDR2 ANQGSEA, per germline. This CDR3 has 15 residues. The CDR3 coding sequence is TGCAGCGCCGGCATAGCGGGAGGGCCGGCAGATACGCAGTATTTT. It yields the protein CSAGIAGGPADTQYF.

This chain joins TRBV7-9 and TRBJ2-2; 8 bases agree with TRBD2. Germline V gene data show CDR1 as SEHNR and CDR2 as FQNEAQ (reference sequence). This CDR3 has 16 amino acids. V gave up 1 base and J gave up 6 bases; unmatched junction bases: 7. The CDR3 spells CASSLGQSGGAGELFF. CDR3 nucleotides: TGTGCCAGCAGCTTAGGCCAGAGCGGGGGAGCCGGGGAGCTGTTTTTT.

This clone occurred once. The DNA of the CDR3 is TGTGCCAGCAGTGAGGACAGGGGTATCTACAATGAGCAGTTCTTC. It yields the protein CASSEDRGIYNEQFF. V is TRBV2 and J is TRBJ2-1, with 9 bases lining up with TRBD1. The germline V gene has CDR1 SNHLY and CDR2 FYNNEI. This CDR3 has 15 amino acids. Unmatched junction bases numbered 3, after V lost 3 bases and J lost 3 bases.

Only a few counts were recorded for this clone. The chain recombines TRBV4-3 with TRBJ2-6; unclear D gene. V was trimmed by 0 bases and J by 1 base, leaving 4 bases between them. Germline V gene lookup returns CDR1 LGHNA and CDR2 YSLEER. There are 15 residues in the CDR3. The CDR3 here is CASSQDPSGANVLTF. The DNA of the CDR3 is TGCGCCAGCAGCCAAGACCCGTCTGGGGCCAACGTCCTGACTTTC.

This chain uses TRBV19 with TRBJ1-2; tentative D call: TRBD1 (6 bases). Trimming removed 6 bases from V and 0 bases from J, with 26 bases in between. Germline CDR1 and CDR2: LNHDA and SQIVND (reference sequence). CDR3 length equals 19 residues. In DNA, the CDR3 is TGTGCCAGTAGGAAACTTACCGCGCTAGGACAGAAGGCTAACTATGGCTACACCTTC. Amino acid sequence: CASRKLTALGQKANYGYTF.

V and J are TRBV6-5 and TRBJ2-1, with 8 positions matching TRBD2. Germline V gene data show CDR1 as MNHEY and CDR2 as SVGAGI. V gave up 6 bases and J gave up 6 bases; unmatched junction bases: 7. The CDR3 has 14 residues. CDR3 coding DNA: TGTGCCAGCAGATCGAGCGGGAGTGGCAATGAGCAGTTCTTC. It specifies CASRSSGSGNEQFF.

V usage is TRBV6-1 and J usage is TRBJ2-1; D perhaps matches TRBD1 (6 bases). The germline V gene has CDR1 MNHNS and CDR2 SASEGT. Trimming left V 10 bases short and J 4 bases short, with 20 bases between. The CDR3 covers 15 residues. DNA of the CDR3: TGTGCCATCCATGGGGGCGCTGCTCAATACAATGAGCAGTTCTTC. Its protein product is CAIHGGAAQYNEQFF.